The 22 T cell receptor beta chains presented below share a single source sample, sequenced in a study of early T cells in non-severe SARS-CoV-2 infection. TCRdb redid the calling of the 5' RACE reads with MiXCR, one entry per CDR3 protein. The sample has tens of thousands of distinct CDR3 sequences, 3.5% to 5% seen once. Sequences were obtained from whole blood. Every receptor here comes from an adult who was a healthcare worker with PCR-confirmed SARS-CoV-2 infection or an uninfected control (not recorded which).

Ten or more counts support this clonotype. The chain is built from TRBV2 and TRBJ2-7; 8 nucleotides agree with TRBD2. The CDR3 consists of 20 residues. Germline lookup yields CDR1 SNHLY and CDR2 FYNNEI. The junction had 24 bases not matched to a gene; V was cut back by 4 bases and J by 4 bases. The CDR3 region has the DNA TGTGCCAGCAGTGGGGTAGGGCGCCCGAGCGGGGGCCCCGGTAGGTACGAGCAGTACTTC. As protein: CASSGVGRPSGGPGRYEQYF.

This clonotype was seen many times. The chain combines TRBV7-2 with TRBJ1-4, with D possibly TRBD1 on 6 matching bases. The germline V and J ends were trimmed by 0 bases and 5 bases, with 10 bases remaining between them. Germline CDR1 and CDR2: SGHTA and FQGNSA. This CDR3 has 15 residues. The CDR3 nucleotides read TGTGCCAGCAGCTTAGCCAGGGGATCAAATGAAAAACTGTTTTTT. Protein sequence: CASSLARGSNEKLFF.

This clonotype has at least ten counts. The CDR3 sequence: CSARVPSGPYEQYF. As DNA, the CDR3 is TGCAGTGCTAGAGTCCCTAGCGGGCCCTACGAGCAGTACTTC. The V gene is TRBV20-1, the J gene TRBJ2-7, with TRBD2 identical over 8 bases. V gave up 1 base and J gave up 2 bases; unmatched junction bases: 4. The length of the CDR3 is 14 residues. CDR1 and CDR2 from the germline V gene are DFQATT and SNEGSKA (reference sequence).

This clonotype has only a few counts. V gene TRBV11-2 combines with J gene TRBJ2-1; 9 bases line up with TRBD2. The V segment lost 4 bases and the J segment 8 bases; nucleotides outside the gene matches: 6. Per the germline V gene, CDR1 is SGHAT and CDR2 is FQNNGV. The CDR3 consists of 14 residues. The CDR3 nucleotides read TGTGCCAGCAGCTCGGGACTAGCAGGGGATGAGCAGTTCTTC. Translation gives CASSSGLAGDEQFF. Full variable domain (remainder filled in from reference TRBV11-2 and TRBJ2-1): EAGVAQSPRYKIIEKRQSVAFWCNPISGHATLYWYQQILGQGPKLLIQFQNNGVVDDSQLPKDRFSAERLKGVDSTLKIQPAKLEDSAVYLCASSSGLAGDEQFFGPGTRLTVL.

This clonotype was seen only a few times. The junction shows a germline mismatch at one end, possibly a read error. The chain recombines TRBV11-2 with TRBJ1-2; D possibly corresponds to TRBD1 (5 bases). The germline gives CDR1 SGHAT, CDR2 FQNNGV. The CDR3 sequence is 12 residues long. The CDR3: CASSLDRGSAEF. CDR3 nucleotides: TGTGCCAGCAGTCTGGACCGGGGGTCCGCTGAGTTC.

This clonotype showed up just a few times. The V gene is TRBV5-1, the J gene TRBJ2-1, with D unclear. With 5 bases removed from V and 7 bases from J, the gap between germline ends came to 16 bases. Per the germline V gene, CDR1 is SGHRS and CDR2 is YFSETQ. The CDR3 loop spans 14 amino acids. Here the CDR3 reads CASSPEATRNEQFF. The CDR3 region has the DNA TGCGCCAGCAGTCCTGAAGCGACGCGGAATGAGCAGTTCTTC.

This clonotype was detected many times. The chain employs TRBV7-2 and TRBJ2-1, with D perhaps TRBD2 (6 bases). The length of the CDR3 is 15 residues. V lost 0 bases to trimming and J lost 7 bases, with 13 bases between them. The germline CDR1 and CDR2 sequences are SGHTA and FQGNSA. CDR3 region: CASSLAGTPRNEQFF. The DNA of the CDR3 is TGTGCCAGCAGCTTAGCCGGGACTCCTAGGAATGAGCAGTTCTTC.

The chain uses TRBV20-1 and TRBJ2-7; D possibly corresponds to TRBD2 (6 bases). Trimming cost V 3 bases and J 7 bases, with 19 bases left between them. The CDR3 runs to 14 residues. Germline loops: CDR1 DFQATT, CDR2 SNEGSKA (reference sequence). The CDR3 loop is CSARGLISGGEQYF. The CDR3 DNA follows: TGCAGTGCTAGGGGACTGATTAGCGGTGGGGAGCAGTACTTC.

This clonotype has ten or more counts. The chain employs TRBV7-6 and TRBJ2-3, with D unresolved. The ends were cut back, 3 bases at V and 1 base at J, with 8 bases in the middle. The CDR3 contains 14 residues. Germline CDR1 and CDR2: SGHVS and FNYEAQ. The CDR3 sequence is CASSFMSRTDTQYF. In nucleotides, the CDR3 is TGTGCCAGCAGCTTTATGTCTCGCACAGATACGCAGTATTTT.

This clonotype was observed at least ten times. The V and J genes are TRBV7-9 and TRBJ2-7; TRBD1 is a possible D gene (5 bases). The ends were cut back, 5 bases at V and 0 bases at J, with 17 bases in the middle. Germline-derived CDR1 and CDR2 are SEHNR and FQNEAQ (reference sequence). This CDR3 spans 16 amino acids. The CDR3 sequence is CASSLIRGRSSYEQYF. In DNA, the CDR3 is TGTGCCAGCAGCCTCATTAGGGGCAGAAGCTCCTACGAGCAGTACTTC.

Ten or more counts support this clonotype. This chain uses TRBV6-2 or TRBV6-3 with TRBJ2-7; 8 nucleotides agree with TRBD2. J lost 6 bases, V lost 6 bases, and 13 bases had no gene match. Germline CDR1 and CDR2: MNHEY and SVGEGT. CDR3 length equals 15 residues. The CDR3 is CASRQPGLARVEQYF. The CDR3 nucleotides are TGTGCCAGCAGGCAGCCCGGACTAGCTCGAGTCGAGCAGTACTTC.

In this sample, this clonotype turned up a few times. V is TRBV7-2 and J is TRBJ2-3; 12 nucleotides line up with TRBD2. The CDR3 consists of 16 residues. With V trimmed by 2 bases and J by 11 bases, 11 bases remained unmatched. Looked up from germline, CDR1 is SGHTA and CDR2 is FQGNSA. This CDR3 is CASSLTTASGGAGQYF. The DNA of the CDR3 is TGTGCCAGCAGCTTAACTACCGCTAGCGGGGGGGCGGGGCAGTATTTT.

The sample holds many counts of this clonotype. The chain is built from TRBV7-9 and TRBJ2-5; D remains ambiguous. Germline assignment: CDR1 SEHNR and CDR2 FQNEAQ (reference sequence). This CDR3 comprises 13 residues. Trimming removed 3 bases from V and 1 base from J, with 6 bases in between. The CDR3 nucleotides read TGTGCCAGCAGCTTGTCTGGCCAAGAGACCCAGTACTTC. Its protein product is CASSLSGQETQYF.

This clonotype was observed many times. The rearrangement joins TRBV20-1 to TRBJ2-3; unclear D gene. The CDR3 consists of 16 residues. Between the trimmed V and J ends, which lost 5 bases and 0 bases, there was a span of 18 bases. The germline CDR1 and CDR2 sequences are DFQATT and SNEGSKA (reference sequence). CDR3 protein: CSAEGRNLPSTDTQYF. In nucleotides, the CDR3 is TGCAGTGCTGAAGGAAGAAATCTACCTAGCACAGATACGCAGTATTTT.

In this sample, this clonotype turned up many times. V usage is TRBV7-6 and J usage is TRBJ2-5; D remains ambiguous. The V end was cut by 1 base, the J end by 9 bases, with 12 bases between. Germline V gives CDR1 SGHVS, CDR2 FNYEAQ. CDR3 length: 13 amino acids. CDR3: CASSLEALGPQYF. The CDR3 nucleotides are TGTGCCAGCAGCTTAGAGGCCCTTGGGCCCCAGTACTTC.

The chain joins TRBV5-1 to TRBJ2-7; 9 bases line up with TRBD1. The CDR3 loop spans 14 amino acids. The trim removed 1 base at V and 9 bases at J, leaving 8 bases unmatched. The germline V gene has CDR1 SGHRS and CDR2 YFSETQ. Written as DNA, the CDR3 is TGCGCCAGCAGCTTGTGGGGGACAGGGTCCGGGCAGTACTTC. As protein: CASSLWGTGSGQYF.

This clonotype has a count of ten or more. The rearrangement joins TRBV6-5 to TRBJ1-1, with TRBD1 as a possible D gene (6 bases). Trimming stripped 7 bases from V and 5 bases from J, with 14 bases between. Germline V gene data show CDR1 as MNHEY and CDR2 as SVGAGI. The CDR3 extends over 13 amino acids. The CDR3 DNA reads as TGTGCCAGCAAGCAGGGGATCACGACTGAAGCTTTCTTT. It codes for CASKQGITTEAFF.

The sample holds many counts of this clonotype. This chain connects TRBV11-2 to TRBJ2-5, with a tentative D call TRBD1 (6 bases). Trimming removed 2 bases from V and 4 bases from J, with 23 bases in between. CDR3 length: 18 amino acids. Germline loops: CDR1 SGHAT, CDR2 FQNNGV. The CDR3: CASSLYPLGQGSRETQYF. The CDR3 bases are TGTGCCAGCAGCTTATACCCCTTGGGCCAGGGGAGTAGAGAGACCCAGTACTTC. The full variable domain, in which reference TRBV11-2 and TRBJ2-5 provide the parts outside the CDR3, is EAGVAQSPRYKIIEKRQSVAFWCNPISGHATLYWYQQILGQGPKLLIQFQNNGVVDDSQLPKDRFSAERLKGVDSTLKIQPAKLEDSAVYLCASSLYPLGQGSRETQYFGPGTRLLVL.

This clonotype showed up many times. V gene TRBV12-3 or TRBV12-4 combines with J gene TRBJ2-1, with no clear D. The CDR3 totals 17 residues. Trimming took off 4 bases at V and 5 bases at J, with 21 bases between the two ends. This chain's CDR3 is CASSWKAVRLGHNEQFF. CDR3 DNA sequence: TGTGCCAGCAGTTGGAAGGCGGTCAGGCTCGGCCACAATGAGCAGTTCTTC.

There are many counts of this clonotype. The J gene is TRBJ1-5, the V gene TRBV10-1; no clear D gene. Germline lookup yields CDR1 WNHNN and CDR2 SYGVQD (reference sequence). V was pared by 8 bases and J by 1 base, with 24 bases between. The CDR3 totals 18 residues. The CDR3 DNA is TGCGCCAGCTCCGGAAGGTGCAGGTCAGACGAAAGCAATCAGCCCCAGCATTTT. Protein: CASSGRCRSDESNQPQHF.

The chain employs TRBV7-6 and TRBJ2-7, with D unresolved. Deletions cut 4 bases from V and 3 bases from J, with 13 bases between. This CDR3 contains 14 residues. In germline, CDR1 is SGHVS, CDR2 FNYEAQ. The CDR3 spells CASSSGLNRYEQYF. The CDR3, as DNA: TGTGCCAGCAGCTCTGGGCTCAATCGCTACGAGCAGTACTTC.

The V and J genes are TRBV6-4 and TRBJ2-3, with D possibly matching TRBD2 (6 bases). The V gene lost 4 bases and the J gene lost 2 bases, with 10 bases spanning the gap. The V gene's germline CDR1 is MRHNA and CDR2 SNTAGT. The CDR3 contains 14 residues. The CDR3 DNA reads TGTGCCAGCAGTGCGCCGGGAGACACAGATACGCAGTATTTT. The encoded protein is CASSAPGDTDTQYF.